These 4 T cell receptor beta chains were all obtained from the same sample, sequenced in a study of Graves' ophthalmopathy and Graves' hyperthyroidism. RNA transcripts provided the template for amplifying TCR beta CDR3 regions. An initial RT-PCR round employing HTBI primers preceded a second-round multiplex PCR. TCRdb called the multiplex PCR reads again in MiXCR, with one record for every CDR3 protein. The data show some 390,000 distinct CDR3 sequences, about 18% seen once. The sample taken for sequencing was peripheral blood. All receptors derive from a woman aged 18-35 years with Graves' ophthalmopathy.

The sample holds many counts of this clonotype. A junction end diverges from the germline sequence, so it may reflect a read error. This chain links TRBV30 with TRBJ2-7; 7 bases fit TRBD2. The CDR3 loop spans 13 amino acids. Germline V gives CDR1 GTSNPN, CDR2 SVGIG (reference sequence). CDR3 region: CAWSVGAGVVPTF. The CDR3 region has the DNA TGTGCCTGGAGTGTAGGTGCGGGGGTAGTCCCTACTTTC.

In this sample, this clonotype turned up many times. The genes are TRBV15 and TRBJ1-1; 9 nucleotides align to TRBD1. This CDR3 is built from 15 residues. J lost 4 bases, V lost 2 bases, and 5 bases had no gene match. CDR1 and CDR2 (germline): LNHNV, YYDKDF (reference sequence). The CDR3 DNA is TGTGCCACCAGCAGAACTGACAGGGGGGTCACTGAAGCTTTCTTT. Its translation is CATSRTDRGVTEAFF.

This clonotype was counted many times. The chain is built from TRBV7-3 and TRBJ2-5; TRBD1 aligns across 7 bases. CDR1 is SGHTA and CDR2 is FQGTGA in the germline V gene. This CDR3 has 15 residues. The ends lost 3 bases at V and 2 bases at J; junction bases unmatched: 6. The CDR3 region has the DNA TGTGCCAGCAGCTTCAGGGGGAACTTACAAGAGACCCAGTACTTC. The encoded protein is CASSFRGNLQETQYF.

This rearrangement joins TRBV20-1 to TRBJ2-5; 11 bases fit TRBD2. V lost 3 bases and J lost 0; bases outside the gene matches: 9. The V gene's germline CDR1 is DFQATT and CDR2 SNEGSKA (reference sequence). The CDR3 has 17 amino acids. Written as DNA, the CDR3 is TGCAGTGCTAGGTCGGCTAGCGGGGGGTTGTACCAAGAGACCCAGTACTTC. Translated: CSARSASGGLYQETQYF.